This TCR beta chain was observed in a study of blood T cell repertoires in COVID-19. About the research overall: The study drew acute and convalescent COVID-19 samples from the United States, Italy and Spain. T cells, B-cell-depleted T cells, or PBMCs provided the cDNA or gDNA that served as material.

As processed by the authors: Amplification of reference gene primers was used by the study to estimate nucleated cell counts. Profiling relied on immunoSEQ multiplex PCR, and the TCRdb table lists in-frame clones only, not all of them. For V, J and clone size, that table is used; D and trimming come from the DNA. The sample shows about 250,000 clones, about four fifths of them seen only once. This clone occurred once. The CDR3 contains 16 residues. V was trimmed by 3 bases and J by 2 bases, leaving 11 bases between them. Germline V gives CDR1 LGHNT, CDR2 FRNRAP. Sequenced material: peripheral blood. This chain connects TRBV12-5 to TRBJ1-6, with D unclear. The clonotype originates from a man aged 50-60 years with acute or convalescent COVID-19. Here the CDR3 reads CASGFLGGPYNSPLHF. CDR3 coding DNA: TGTGCTAGTGGTTTCCTCGGAGGGCCCTATAATTCACCCCTCCACTTT.